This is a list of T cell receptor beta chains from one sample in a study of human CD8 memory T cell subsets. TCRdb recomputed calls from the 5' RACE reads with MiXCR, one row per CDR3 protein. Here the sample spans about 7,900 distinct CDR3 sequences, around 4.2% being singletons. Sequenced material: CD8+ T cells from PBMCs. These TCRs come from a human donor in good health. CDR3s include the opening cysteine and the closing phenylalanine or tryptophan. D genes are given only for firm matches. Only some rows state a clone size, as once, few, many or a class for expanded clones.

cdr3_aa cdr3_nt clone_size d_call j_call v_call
CSASLLDSYEQYF TGCAGTGCTAGCCTCCTTGACAGCTACGAGCAGTACTTC . . TRBJ2-7 TRBV20-1
CASSDFTQGRGYNEQFF TGTGCCAGCAGTGATTTCACTCAGGGCCGTGGGTACAATGAGCAGTTCTTC many . TRBJ2-1 TRBV25-1
CASSLVWGARETNEKLFF TGCGCCAGCAGCTTGGTCTGGGGGGCGCGGGAAACTAATGAAAAACTGTTTTTT many . TRBJ1-4 TRBV5-1
CATTRFGPLTGELFF TGTGCCACCACTCGGTTCGGGCCGCTCACCGGGGAGCTGTTTTTT many . TRBJ2-2 TRBV15
CASSIFGPLGGNTEAFF TGTGCCAGTAGTATTTTTGGGCCTTTAGGAGGGAACACTGAAGCTTTCTTT many . TRBJ1-1 TRBV19
CASSESTGSGNQPQHF TGTGCCAGCAGTGAAAGTACGGGATCTGGTAATCAGCCCCAGCATTTT . . TRBJ1-5 TRBV6-1
CATSIDRGGGTDTQYF TGTGCCACCAGCATAGACAGGGGAGGTGGCACAGATACGCAGTATTTT many TRBD1 TRBJ2-3 TRBV15
CASSRQRRSYEQYF TGTGCCAGCAGCCGCCAGCGGCGAAGCTACGAGCAGTACTTC few . TRBJ2-7 TRBV7-2
CASSYQGLNYGYTF TGTGCCAGCAGTTACCAGGGCCTAAACTATGGCTACACCTTC many . TRBJ1-2 TRBV6-5
CASSKRTSGSYNEQFF TGTGCCAGCAGTAAACGGACTAGCGGGAGTTACAATGAGCAGTTCTTC few TRBD2 TRBJ2-1 TRBV6-2/TRBV6-3
CASSPRTGFSEQYF TGTGCCAGCAGTCCCCGGACAGGGTTTAGCGAGCAGTACTTC many TRBD1 TRBJ2-7 TRBV28
CSVAIQGAGDTQYF TGCAGCGTTGCAATCCAGGGGGCTGGAGATACGCAGTATTTT many TRBD1 TRBJ2-3 TRBV29-1
CASKVYRPAPDRETQYF TGTGCCAGCAAGGTGTACCGGCCCGCACCTGACCGGGAGACCCAGTACTTC medium-sized . TRBJ2-5 TRBV3-1
CASSSTGKNQPQHF TGTGCCAGCAGCTCAACAGGGAAGAATCAGCCCCAGCATTTT many . TRBJ1-5 TRBV7-9
CASSQDPTNHNEQFF TGTGCCAGCAGCCAAGACCCGACTAACCACAATGAGCAGTTCTTC few . TRBJ2-1 TRBV4-2
CASSQGISYEQYF TGCGCCAGCAGCCAAGGGATCTCCTACGAGCAGTACTTC many . TRBJ2-7 TRBV4-3
CASSLEVFSSQQETQYF TGTGCCAGCAGCTTAGAGGTTTTCAGCTCCCAACAAGAGACCCAGTACTTC few . TRBJ2-5 TRBV7-6
CASSSGQGAMNNQPQHF TGTGCCAGCAGTTCCGGACAGGGGGCGATGAATAATCAGCCCCAGCATTTT many TRBD1 TRBJ1-5 TRBV28
CSASTPGMNTEAFF TGCAGTGCTAGTACCCCCGGGATGAACACTGAAGCTTTCTTT many . TRBJ1-1 TRBV20-1
CSAQTQEAGELFF TGCAGTGCTCAAACACAAGAGGCCGGGGAGCTGTTTTTT . . TRBJ2-2 TRBV20-1
CASSSPLGDRQGARGTEAFF TGTGCCAGCAGCTCCCCTCTAGGTGATCGACAGGGGGCGCGAGGAACTGAAGCTTTCTTT many TRBD1 TRBJ1-1 TRBV7-9
CASSLDLAGITDTQYF TGTGCCAGCAGCTTAGACCTAGCGGGGATCACAGATACGCAGTATTTT many TRBD2 TRBJ2-3 TRBV11-2
CATSSSSNDEQFF TGTGCCACCAGCAGTAGCTCCAACGATGAGCAGTTCTTC many . TRBJ2-1 TRBV15
CASETTSEGEQYF TGTGCCAGCGAGACGACTAGCGAGGGGGAGCAGTACTTC many TRBD2 TRBJ2-7 TRBV6-2/TRBV6-3
CASSLRDYSSYEQYF TGTGCCAGCAGCTTGCGGGATTACAGCTCCTACGAGCAGTACTTC many . TRBJ2-7 TRBV7-8
CASSQWGGPQETQYF TGTGCCAGCAGCCAATGGGGCGGGCCACAAGAGACCCAGTACTTC many . TRBJ2-5 TRBV3-1
CASSIGQGAREQYF TGTGCCAGTAGTATTGGACAGGGGGCGCGCGAGCAGTACTTC many TRBD1 TRBJ2-7 TRBV19
CASSASTGMNTEAFF TGTGCCAGCAGTGCCTCGACAGGGATGAACACTGAAGCTTTCTTT many TRBD1 TRBJ1-1 TRBV28
CATSDRDSDLRSLFF TGTGCCACCAGTGACCGGGACAGCGACCTAAGGTCGCTGTTTTTT . TRBD1 TRBJ1-4 TRBV24-1
CASSGRGTGRIETQYF TGTGCCAGCAGCGGCCGGGGGACAGGGCGAATCGAGACCCAGTACTTC many TRBD1 TRBJ2-5 TRBV7-9
CASSLRLAGPYEQYF TGTGCCAGCAGCTTACGTCTAGCGGGCCCCTACGAGCAGTACTTC many TRBD2 TRBJ2-7 TRBV7-7
CASSRGAEQYF TGTGCCAGTAGCAGAGGGGCCGAGCAGTACTTC many . TRBJ2-7 TRBV19
CASSFAGGGGQPQHF TGTGCCAGCAGTTTCGCAGGGGGGGGTGGACAGCCCCAGCATTTT many TRBD1 TRBJ1-5 TRBV27
CATSRVRGSSEKLFF TGTGCCACCAGCAGAGTCAGGGGGTCTAGTGAAAAACTGTTTTTT many TRBD1 TRBJ1-4 TRBV15
CASREGSTEAFF TGTGCCAGCCGAGAGGGAAGTACTGAAGCTTTCTTT many . TRBJ1-1 TRBV12-3/TRBV12-4
CSASDEETQYF TGCAGTGCTTCGGACGAAGAGACCCAGTACTTC many . TRBJ2-5 TRBV20-1
CASSPLGGAAYEQYF TGTGCCAGCAGTCCTTTGGGGGGGGCCGCCTACGAGCAGTACTTC many . TRBJ2-7 TRBV28